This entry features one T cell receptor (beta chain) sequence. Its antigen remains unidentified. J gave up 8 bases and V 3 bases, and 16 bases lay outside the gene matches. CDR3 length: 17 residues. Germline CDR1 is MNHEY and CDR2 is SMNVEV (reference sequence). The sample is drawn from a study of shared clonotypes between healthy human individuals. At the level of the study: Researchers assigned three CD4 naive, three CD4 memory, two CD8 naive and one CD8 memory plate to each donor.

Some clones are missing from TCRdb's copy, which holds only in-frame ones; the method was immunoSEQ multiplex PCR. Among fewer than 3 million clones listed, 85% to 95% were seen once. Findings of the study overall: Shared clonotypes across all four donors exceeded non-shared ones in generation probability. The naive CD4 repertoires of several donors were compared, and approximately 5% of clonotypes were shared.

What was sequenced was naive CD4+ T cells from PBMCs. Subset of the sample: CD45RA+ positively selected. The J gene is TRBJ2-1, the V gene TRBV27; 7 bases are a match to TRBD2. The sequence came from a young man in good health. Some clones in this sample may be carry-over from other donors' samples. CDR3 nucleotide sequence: TGTGCCAGCAGTTTCCGATGGACTAGAAAGATCGGGGATGAGCAGTTCTTC. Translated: CASSFRWTRKIGDEQFF.